This TCR beta chain originates from a study of blood T cell repertoires in COVID-19. Study in general: The origin of the acute and convalescent COVID-19 samples was the United States, Italy and Spain. In each case, the material was cDNA or gDNA derived from T cells, B-cell-depleted T cells, or PBMCs.

This clone has a handful of counts. This CDR3 spans 13 amino acids. Original data processing: By means of reference gene primer amplification, nucleated cell counts were estimated. Sequenced by immunoSEQ multiplex PCR; TCRdb stores in-frame clones only, minus some. V, J and clone size are those of that table, while D and trimming were read from the DNA. Of about 140,000 clones listed, roughly 84% were seen once; the top ten hold 4%. This sequence was found in a woman aged 55-75 years with acute or convalescent COVID-19. The sequencing input was peripheral blood. The rearrangement uses TRBV21-1 and TRBJ2-3; whether TRBD2, the table's D call, matches the DNA was not checked. TRBV21-1 is labeled a pseudogene. The CDR3 DNA follows: TGTGCCAGCAGCAGACTAGCGGCAGATACGCAGTATTTT. This translates into CASSRLAADTQYF.